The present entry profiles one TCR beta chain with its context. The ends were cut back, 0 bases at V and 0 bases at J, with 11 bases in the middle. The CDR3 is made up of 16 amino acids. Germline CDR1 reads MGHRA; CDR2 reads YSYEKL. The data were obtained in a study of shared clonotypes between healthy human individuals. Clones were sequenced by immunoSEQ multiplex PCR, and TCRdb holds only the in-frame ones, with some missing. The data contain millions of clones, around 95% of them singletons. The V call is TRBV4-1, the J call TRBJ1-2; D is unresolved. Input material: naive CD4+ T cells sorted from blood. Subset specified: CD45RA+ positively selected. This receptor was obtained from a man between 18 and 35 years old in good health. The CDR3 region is CASSQEPTTANYGYTF. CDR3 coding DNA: TGCGCCAGCAGCCAAGAGCCCACAACAGCTAACTATGGCTACACCTTC.